This TCR beta chain is drawn from a study of naive and memory T cell subsets. The germline CDR1 and CDR2 sequences are SGHRS and YFSETQ. Trimming removed 1 base from V and 5 bases from J; junction bases left unmatched: 8. The CDR3 contains 16 residues. Ligated cDNA underwent four rounds of PCR with nested alpha and beta constant region primers and SP2. Reverse transcription of blood and skin TCR RNA was primed at alpha and beta constant regions. A single record per CDR3 protein comes from TCRdb applying MiXCR to the 5' RACE reads. The repertoire consists of more than 45,000 distinct CDR3 sequences, with roughly 7% occurring once and the leading ten covering 9% to 10%. The table lists this clonotype with a few counts. A UMI-containing oligonucleotide was joined by 3' ligation to the TCR cDNA template.

The receptor was derived from a male donor in good health. J is TRBJ2-1 and V is TRBV5-1; 8 bases match TRBD1. In DNA form, the CDR3 reads TGCGCCAGCAGCTTGCTTGGACAGGGACGAAACAATGAGCAGTTCTTC. Its translation is CASSLLGQGRNNEQFF.